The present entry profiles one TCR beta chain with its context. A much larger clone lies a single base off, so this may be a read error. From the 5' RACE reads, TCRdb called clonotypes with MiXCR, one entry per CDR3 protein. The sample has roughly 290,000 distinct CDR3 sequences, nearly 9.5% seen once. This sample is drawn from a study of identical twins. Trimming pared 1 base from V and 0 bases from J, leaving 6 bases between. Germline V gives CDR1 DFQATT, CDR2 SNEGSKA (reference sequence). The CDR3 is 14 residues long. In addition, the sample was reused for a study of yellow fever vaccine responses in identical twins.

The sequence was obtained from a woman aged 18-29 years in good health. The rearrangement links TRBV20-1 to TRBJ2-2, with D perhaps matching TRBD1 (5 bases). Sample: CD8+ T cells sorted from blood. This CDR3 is CSARGRANTGELFF. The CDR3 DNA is TGCAGTGCTAGAGGCAGGGCGAACACCGGGGAGCTGTTTTTT.